This is a list of T cell receptor beta chains from one sample in a study of OX40 agonist ivuxolimab in advanced cancers. The repertoire was sequenced with immunoSEQ multiplex PCR; TCRdb's copy has only in-frame clones and lacks some. The sample holds tens of thousands of clones, 85% to 90% seen once. Specimen: CD4+ or CD8+ T cells sorted from blood, collected in a trial of the OX40 agonist ivuxolimab. The receptors come from an adult with an advanced solid tumor such as melanoma, head and neck, liver or kidney cancer. The CDR3 runs from the conserved cysteine through the conserved F or W. A D gene is named only where the DNA matches it firmly. Clone size is stated in some rows and not others, as once, few, many or a class when expanded.

j_call | d_call | v_call | clone_size | cdr3_aa | cdr3_nt
TRBJ2-2 | NA | TRBV27 | few | CASSPITGLGTGELFF | TGTGCCAGCAGTCCCATTACAGGGCTTGGAACCGGGGAGCTGTTTTTT
TRBJ1-5 | NA | TRBV19 | once | CASSIGNQPQHF | TGTGCCAGTAGTATCGGAAATCAGCCCCAGCATTTT
TRBJ1-2 | NA | TRBV19 | NA | CASTPSPPLSGYTF | TGTGCCAGTACCCCCTCTCCGCCTCTGAGTGGCTACACCTTC
TRBJ2-7 | TRBD2 | TRBV27 | NA | CASSLEAGGPYEQYF | TGTGCCAGCAGTTTAGAAGCGGGGGGCCCCTACGAGCAGTACTTC
TRBJ2-1 | NA | TRBV6-4 | NA | CASSFFENDNEQFF | TGTGCCAGCAGTTTTTTCGAAAACGACAATGAGCAGTTCTTC
TRBJ1-4 | NA | TRBV7-8 | NA | CASSLVGGPKLFF | TGTGCCAGCAGCTTAGTCGGGGGTCCGAAACTGTTTTTT
TRBJ1-4 | NA | TRBV16 | NA | CASSWTPFATNEKLFF | TGTGCCAGCAGCTGGACACCTTTTGCAACTAATGAAAAACTGTTTTTT
TRBJ2-1 | NA | TRBV4-1 | NA | CASSQEPGLNNEQFF | TGCGCCAGCAGCCAAGAACCTGGATTGAACAATGAGCAGTTCTTC
TRBJ2-7 | TRBD1 | TRBV4-1 | NA | CASSRETGIDEQYF | TGCGCCAGCAGCCGAGAGACAGGGATCGACGAGCAGTACTTC
TRBJ2-1 | NA | TRBV6-4 | few | CASSGGTAGNEQFF | TGTGCCAGCAGTGGGGGGACTGCAGGCAATGAGCAGTTCTTC
TRBJ2-7 | NA | TRBV10-2 | NA | CASSEGRNYEQYF | TGCGCCAGCAGTGAGGGCAGAAACTACGAGCAGTACTTC
TRBJ1-1 | NA | TRBV7-6 | NA | CASSLAAENTEAFF | TGTGCCAGCAGCTTAGCGGCAGAGAACACTGAAGCTTTCTTT
TRBJ2-7 | NA | TRBV7-8 | NA | CASSLRRGNYEQYF | TGTGCCAGCAGCTTACGGAGGGGAAACTACGAGCAGTACTTC
TRBJ2-7 | NA | TRBV11-2 | NA | CASSLAGPYEQYF | TGTGCCAGCAGCTTGGCTGGCCCCTACGAGCAGTACTTC
TRBJ2-7 | NA | TRBV5-4 | NA | CASSFGHNYEQYF | TGTGCCAGCAGCTTCGGGCACAACTACGAGCAGTACTTC
TRBJ1-4 | TRBD1 | TRBV6-6 | NA | CASSLDRSTNEKLFF | TGTGCCAGCAGTTTGGACAGGTCAACTAATGAAAAACTGTTTTTT
TRBJ2-7 | NA | TRBV5-4 | NA | CASSLLGDYEQYF | TGTGCCAGCAGCTTGTTAGGGGACTACGAGCAGTACTTC
TRBJ1-6 | TRBD1 | TRBV7-9 | NA | CASSPQTRDRGLLHF | TGTGCCAGCAGCCCACAGACGCGGGACAGGGGGCTCCTCCACTTT
TRBJ2-3 | NA | TRBV27 | NA | CASSLSGAYAQYF | TGTGCCAGCAGTTTATCGGGAGCGTATGCGCAGTATTTT
TRBJ2-3 | TRBD2 | TRBV4-1 | NA | CASSRAELRGLEIADTQYF | TGCGCCAGCAGCCGCGCAGAACTGAGGGGACTAGAAATCGCAGATACGCAGTATTTT
TRBJ1-3 | NA | TRBV7-8 | NA | CASSLALDSGNTIYF | TGTGCCAGCAGCTTAGCGTTAGACTCTGGAAACACCATATATTTT
TRBJ1-6 | NA | TRBV11-2 | NA | CASSPDRSIYSPLHF | TGTGCCAGCAGCCCCGACAGGTCCATTTACTCACCCCTCCACTTT
TRBJ2-7 | NA | TRBV27 | NA | CASSYSIGYEQYF | TGTGCCAGCAGTTACAGCATAGGCTACGAGCAGTACTTC